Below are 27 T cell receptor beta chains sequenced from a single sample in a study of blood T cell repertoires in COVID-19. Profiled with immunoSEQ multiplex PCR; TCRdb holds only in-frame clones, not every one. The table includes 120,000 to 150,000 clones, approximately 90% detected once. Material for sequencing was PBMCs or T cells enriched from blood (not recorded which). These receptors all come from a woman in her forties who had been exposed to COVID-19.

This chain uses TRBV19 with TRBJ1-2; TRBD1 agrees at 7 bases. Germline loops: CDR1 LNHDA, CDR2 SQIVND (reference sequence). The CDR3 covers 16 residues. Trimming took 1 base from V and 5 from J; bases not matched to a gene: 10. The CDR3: CASSIVSRGNYYGYTF. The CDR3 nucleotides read TGTGCCAGTAGTATAGTTAGCAGGGGGAATTATTATGGCTACACCTTC. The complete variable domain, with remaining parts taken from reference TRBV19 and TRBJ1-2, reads DGGITQSPKYLFRKEGQNVTLSCEQNLNHDAMYWYRQDPGQGLRLIYYSQIVNDFQKGDIAEGYSVSREKKESFPLTVTSAQKNPTAFYLCASSIVSRGNYYGYTFGSGTRLTVV.

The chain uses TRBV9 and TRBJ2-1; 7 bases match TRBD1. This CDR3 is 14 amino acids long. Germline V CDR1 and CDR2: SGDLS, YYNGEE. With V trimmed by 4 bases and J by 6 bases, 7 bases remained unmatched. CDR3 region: CASSLHPGGNEQFF. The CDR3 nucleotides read TGTGCCAGCAGCTTACACCCAGGGGGCAATGAGCAGTTCTTC.

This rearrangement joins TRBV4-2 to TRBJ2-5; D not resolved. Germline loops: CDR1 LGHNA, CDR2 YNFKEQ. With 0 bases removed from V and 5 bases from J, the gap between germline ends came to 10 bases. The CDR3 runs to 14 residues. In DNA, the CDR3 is TGTGCCAGCAGCCAAGATCTTTTCGGGGAGACCCAGTACTTC. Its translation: CASSQDLFGETQYF.

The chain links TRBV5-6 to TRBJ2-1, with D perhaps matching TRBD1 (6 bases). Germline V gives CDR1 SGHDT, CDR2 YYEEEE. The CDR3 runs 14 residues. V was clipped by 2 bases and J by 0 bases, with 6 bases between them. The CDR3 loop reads CASSLGGSYNEQFF. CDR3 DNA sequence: TGTGCCAGCAGCTTAGGGGGCTCCTACAATGAGCAGTTCTTC.

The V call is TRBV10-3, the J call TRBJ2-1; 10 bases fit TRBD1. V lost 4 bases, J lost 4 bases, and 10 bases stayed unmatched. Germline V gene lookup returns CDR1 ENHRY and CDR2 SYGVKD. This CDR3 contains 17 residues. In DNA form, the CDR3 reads TGTGCCATCAGTGGGGACAGGGGCGTCTCCCGTTACAATGAGCAGTTCTTC. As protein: CAISGDRGVSRYNEQFF.

CDR3 nucleotide sequence: TGTGCCGCGGAGGGGACAGGGAACTATGGCTACACCTTC. Encoded protein: CAAEGTGNYGYTF. This rearrangement joins TRBV2 to TRBJ1-2; 9 bases line up with TRBD1. Germline CDR1 is SNHLY and CDR2 is FYNNEI. J was trimmed by 2 bases and V by 11 bases; bases with no gene match: 6. The CDR3 runs 13 residues.

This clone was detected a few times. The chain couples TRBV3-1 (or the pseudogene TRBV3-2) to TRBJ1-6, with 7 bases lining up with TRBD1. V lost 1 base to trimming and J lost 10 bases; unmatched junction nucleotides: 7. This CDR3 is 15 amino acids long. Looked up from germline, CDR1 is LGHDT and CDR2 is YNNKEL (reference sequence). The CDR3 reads CASSQGTGDGSPLHF. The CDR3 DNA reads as TGTGCCAGCAGCCAAGGTACAGGGGATGGGTCACCCCTCCACTTT.

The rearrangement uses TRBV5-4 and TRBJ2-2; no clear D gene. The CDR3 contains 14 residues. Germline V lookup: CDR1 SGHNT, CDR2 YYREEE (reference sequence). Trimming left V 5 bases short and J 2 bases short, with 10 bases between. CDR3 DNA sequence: TGTGCCAGCAGAAGCGCTGCTAACACCGGGGAGCTGTTTTTT. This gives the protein CASRSAANTGELFF.

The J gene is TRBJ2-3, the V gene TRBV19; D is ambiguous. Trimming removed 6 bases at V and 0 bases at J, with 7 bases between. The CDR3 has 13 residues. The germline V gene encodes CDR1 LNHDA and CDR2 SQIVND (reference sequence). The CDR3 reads CASSATSTDTQYF. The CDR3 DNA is TGTGCCAGTAGCGCGACTAGCACAGATACGCAGTATTTT.

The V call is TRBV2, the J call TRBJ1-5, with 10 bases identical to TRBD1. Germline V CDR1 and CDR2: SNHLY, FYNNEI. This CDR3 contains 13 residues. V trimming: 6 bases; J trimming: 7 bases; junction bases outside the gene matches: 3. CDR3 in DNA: TGTGCCAGCAGAGGGGACAGGGGACAGCCCCAGCATTTT. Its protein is CASRGDRGQPQHF.

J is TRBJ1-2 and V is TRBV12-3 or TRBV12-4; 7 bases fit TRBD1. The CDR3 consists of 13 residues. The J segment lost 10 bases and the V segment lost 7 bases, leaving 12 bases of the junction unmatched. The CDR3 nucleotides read TGTGCCAGCACCGTAGGGGGCAGGCTTGCCTACACCTTC. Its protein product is CASTVGGRLAYTF.

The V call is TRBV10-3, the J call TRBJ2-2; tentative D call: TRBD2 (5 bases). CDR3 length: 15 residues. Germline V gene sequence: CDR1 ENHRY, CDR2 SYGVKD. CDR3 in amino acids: CALSSFDSNTGELFF. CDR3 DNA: TGTGCTCTCTCTAGCTTTGACTCGAACACCGGGGAGCTGTTTTTT.

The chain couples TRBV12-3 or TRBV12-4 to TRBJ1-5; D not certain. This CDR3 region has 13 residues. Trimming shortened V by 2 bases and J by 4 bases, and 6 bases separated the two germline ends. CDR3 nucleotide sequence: TGTGCCAGCAGTTTAAGCCGAAATCAGCCCCAGCATTTT. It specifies CASSLSRNQPQHF.

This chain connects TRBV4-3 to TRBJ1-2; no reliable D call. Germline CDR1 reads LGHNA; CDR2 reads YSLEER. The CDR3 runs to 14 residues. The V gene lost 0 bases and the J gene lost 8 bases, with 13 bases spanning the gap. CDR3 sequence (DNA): TGCGCCAGCAGCCAAGAACCGGGGTCGGGGGGCTACACCTTC. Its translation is CASSQEPGSGGYTF.

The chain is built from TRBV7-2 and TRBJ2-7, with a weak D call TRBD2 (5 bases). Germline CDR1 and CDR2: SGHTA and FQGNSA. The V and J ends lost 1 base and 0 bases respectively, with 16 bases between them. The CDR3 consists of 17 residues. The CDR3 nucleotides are TGTGCCAGCAGCTTAGACTGGTTCGGGGATCCCTCCTACGAGCAGTACTTC. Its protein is CASSLDWFGDPSYEQYF.

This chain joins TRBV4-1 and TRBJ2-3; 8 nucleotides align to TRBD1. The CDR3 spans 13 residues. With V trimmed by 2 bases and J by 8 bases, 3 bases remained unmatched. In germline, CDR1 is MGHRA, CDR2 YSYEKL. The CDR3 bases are TGCGCCAGCAGCCAAAGGGACAGGTCTACGCAGTATTTT. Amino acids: CASSQRDRSTQYF.

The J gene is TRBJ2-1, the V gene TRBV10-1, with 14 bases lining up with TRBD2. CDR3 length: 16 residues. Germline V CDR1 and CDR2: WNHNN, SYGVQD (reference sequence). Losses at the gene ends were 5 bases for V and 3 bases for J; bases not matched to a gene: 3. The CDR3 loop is CASSKGTSGGYNEQFF. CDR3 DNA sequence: TGCGCCAGCAGTAAAGGGACTAGCGGGGGCTACAATGAGCAGTTCTTC.

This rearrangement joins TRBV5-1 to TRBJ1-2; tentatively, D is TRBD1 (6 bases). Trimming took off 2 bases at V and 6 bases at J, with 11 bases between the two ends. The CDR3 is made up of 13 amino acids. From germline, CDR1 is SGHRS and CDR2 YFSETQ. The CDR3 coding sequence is TGCGCCAGCAGCTTCCAGGGGCAAAATGGCTACACCTTC. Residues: CASSFQGQNGYTF.

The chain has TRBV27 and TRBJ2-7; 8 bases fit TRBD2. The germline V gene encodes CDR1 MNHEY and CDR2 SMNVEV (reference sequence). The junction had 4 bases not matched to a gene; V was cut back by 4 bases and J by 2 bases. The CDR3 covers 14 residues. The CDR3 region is CASSWRGAPYEQYF. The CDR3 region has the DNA TGTGCCAGCAGTTGGCGGGGGGCTCCCTACGAGCAGTACTTC.

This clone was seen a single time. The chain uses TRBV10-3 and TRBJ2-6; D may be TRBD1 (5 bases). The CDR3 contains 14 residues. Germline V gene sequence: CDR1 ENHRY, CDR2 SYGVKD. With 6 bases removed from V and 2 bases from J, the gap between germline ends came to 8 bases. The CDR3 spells CAIRGLAGANVLTF. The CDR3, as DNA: TGTGCCATCAGGGGGCTAGCTGGGGCCAACGTCCTGACTTTC.

CDR3 in amino acids: CASAGGQTNQPQHF. The CDR3 DNA sequence: TGTGCCAGCGCTGGGGGACAGACCAATCAGCCCCAGCATTTT. The chain couples TRBV27 to TRBJ1-5, with 7 positions matching TRBD1. V shed 8 bases, J shed 3 bases, and the junction held 7 bases outside the gene matches. Germline CDR1 MNHEY, CDR2 SMNVEV (reference sequence). There are 14 residues in the CDR3.

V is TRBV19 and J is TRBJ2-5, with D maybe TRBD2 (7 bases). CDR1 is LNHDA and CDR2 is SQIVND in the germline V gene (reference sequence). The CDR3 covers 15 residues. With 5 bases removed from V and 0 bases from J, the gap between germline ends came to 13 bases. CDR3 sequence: CASSGRGGHQETQYF. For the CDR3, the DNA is TGTGCCAGTAGTGGGCGCGGGGGCCACCAAGAGACCCAGTACTTC.

The CDR3 nucleotides are TGCGCCAGCAGCCTATTAGTGACAGATCCAATGAACACTGAAGCTTTCTTT. It is translated as CASSLLVTDPMNTEAFF. The chain employs TRBV5-1 and TRBJ1-1, with a tentative D call TRBD1 (5 bases). V was trimmed by 4 bases and J by 0 bases, leaving 19 bases between them. Germline V gene sequence: CDR1 SGHRS, CDR2 YFSETQ. This CDR3 comprises 17 residues. Full variable domain (rest looked up from reference TRBV5-1 and TRBJ1-1): KAGVTQTPRYLIKTRGQQVTLSCSPISGHRSVSWYQQTPGQGLQFLFEYFSETQRNKGNFPGRFSGRQFSNSRSEMNVSTLELGDSALYLCASSLLVTDPMNTEAFFGQGTRLTVV.

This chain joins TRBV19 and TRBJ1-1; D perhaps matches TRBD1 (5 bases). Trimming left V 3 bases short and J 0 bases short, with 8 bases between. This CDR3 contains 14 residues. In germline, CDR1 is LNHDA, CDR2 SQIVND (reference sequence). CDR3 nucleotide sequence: TGTGCCAGTAGTATTGGGGCAATGAACACTGAAGCTTTCTTT. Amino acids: CASSIGAMNTEAFF.

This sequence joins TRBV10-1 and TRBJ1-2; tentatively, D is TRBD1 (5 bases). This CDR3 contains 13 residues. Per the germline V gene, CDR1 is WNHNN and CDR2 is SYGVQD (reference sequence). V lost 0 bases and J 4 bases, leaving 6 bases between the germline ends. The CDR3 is CASSESQGYGYTF. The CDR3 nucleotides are TGCGCCAGCAGTGAGTCTCAGGGCTATGGCTACACCTTC.

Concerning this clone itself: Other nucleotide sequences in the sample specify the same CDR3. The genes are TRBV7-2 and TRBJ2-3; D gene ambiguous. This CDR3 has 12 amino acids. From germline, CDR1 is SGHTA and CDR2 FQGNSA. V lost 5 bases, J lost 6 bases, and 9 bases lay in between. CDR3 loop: CASSLPADTQYF. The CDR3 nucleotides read TGTGCCAGCAGCCTCCCTGCGGATACGCAGTATTTT.

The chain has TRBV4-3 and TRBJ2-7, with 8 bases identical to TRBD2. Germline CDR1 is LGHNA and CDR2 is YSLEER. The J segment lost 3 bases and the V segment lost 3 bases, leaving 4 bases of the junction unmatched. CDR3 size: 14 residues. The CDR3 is CASSHELADYEQYF. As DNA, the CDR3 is TGCGCCAGCAGCCATGAACTAGCGGACTACGAGCAGTACTTC.